The 2 T cell receptor beta chains below come from one sample, sequenced in a study of blood T cell repertoires in COVID-19. Profiling relied on immunoSEQ multiplex PCR, and the TCRdb table lists in-frame clones only, not all of them. This sample yields some 160,000 clones, of which approximately 90% are seen a single time; roughly 2% belongs to the top ten. The material sequenced was peripheral blood. The receptor set was obtained from a man aged 45-65 years who had recovered from COVID-19.

In nucleotides, the CDR3 is TGTGCCACCAGCAGAGACAGGGGATTAAACTATGGCTACACCTTC. It encodes CATSRDRGLNYGYTF. The chain combines TRBV15 with TRBJ1-2; weak D call: TRBD1 (6 bases). The CDR3 sequence is 15 residues long. The ends were cut back, 0 bases at V and 2 bases at J, with 10 bases in the middle. The germline CDR1 and CDR2 sequences are LNHNV and YYDKDF (reference sequence).

Written as DNA, the CDR3 is TGTGCCAGCAGCCTGGGACAGGGGCTCTCTGGGGCCAACGTCCTGACTTTC. Translated, it gives CASSLGQGLSGANVLTF. V gene TRBV7-3 combines with J gene TRBJ2-6; 10 nucleotides line up with TRBD1. This CDR3 contains 17 residues. Germline-derived CDR1 and CDR2 are SGHTA and FQGTGA. V gave up 5 bases and J gave up 0 bases; unmatched junction bases: 4. The whole variable domain, filled in from reference TRBV7-3 and TRBJ2-6, reads GAGVSQTPSNKVTEKGKYVELRCDPISGHTALYWYRQSLGQGPEFLIYFQGTGAADDSGLPNDRFFAVRPEGSVSTLKIQRTERGDSAVYLCASSLGQGLSGANVLTFGAGSRLTVL.